This is a list of T cell receptor beta chains from one sample in a study of beta chain features in type 1 diabetes. The table came from immunoSEQ multiplex PCR; TCRdb's copy has only in-frame clones and leaves some out. The sample has 53,000 or so clones; just under 65% are singletons. Sequenced input: stem cell memory CD4+ T cells from blood. The receptor source for this set is a woman aged 30 to 39 with type 1 diabetes. The CDR3 runs from the conserved cysteine through the conserved F or W. Clone size appears in some rows only: once, few, many, or a class for an expanded clone.

V gene	J gene	clone size	CDR3 protein
TRBV9	TRBJ1-4	few	CASSVGGQPNEKLFF
TRBV9	TRBJ2-1	-	CASSVVTGSASNEQFF
TRBV4-1	TRBJ2-2	few	CASSSPAGDKGGELFF
TRBV5-4	TRBJ1-1	-	CASSFPTGTGREAFF
TRBV7-3	TRBJ1-1	-	CASSSTTGGNTEAFF
TRBV2	TRBJ2-1	-	CASRELAGGYTEQFF
TRBV29-1	TRBJ2-3	-	CSVGGVTGTVTQYF
TRBV28	TRBJ1-2	few	CASKQGSRDWGYTF
TRBV5-1	TRBJ2-1	-	CASSLLGGRVNEQFF
TRBV9	TRBJ1-5	few	CASSVGGVGNQPQHF
TRBV27	TRBJ2-7	-	CASSRGQVVIGEQYF
TRBV5-1	TRBJ2-3	few	CASSLTISSTDTQYF
TRBV6-1	TRBJ1-1	-	CASSEDGPRLEAFF
TRBV7-6	TRBJ2-1	-	CASSLGSGRSNEQFF
TRBV19	TRBJ1-2	-	CASSVTGGYGYTF
TRBV19	TRBJ2-5	-	CASSPWGTSGSWETQYF
TRBV4-1	TRBJ1-5	-	CASSHALGQVRNSNQPQHF
TRBV11-2	TRBJ2-3	few	CASSLGLASDTQYF
TRBV4-1	TRBJ2-7	-	CASSQEAGVAEQYF
TRBV30	TRBJ2-2	-	CAWSFINRVTGELFF
TRBV11-2	TRBJ2-1	once	CASSLGGPPLVHEQFF
TRBV7-9	TRBJ2-4	-	CASSPPTQGRGLDIQYF
TRBV4-1	TRBJ2-7	few	CASSPSFGTSRYEQYF
TRBV6-1	TRBJ1-5	-	CASRERIGGQPQHF
TRBV6-1	TRBJ2-7	-	CASSNSGYEQYF
TRBV30	TRBJ2-7	-	CALAGGSYEQYF
TRBV4-1	TRBJ2-7	-	CASSQGQGTYEQYF
TRBV5-1	TRBJ2-5	-	CASSPNQGFGETQYF
TRBV7-3	TRBJ1-1	-	CASSPRGDVAEAFF
TRBV6-6	TRBJ2-1	-	CASSRGEFYNEQFF
TRBV15	TRBJ2-7	-	CATSRDNGYEQYF
TRBV18	TRBJ1-1	-	CASSPKLDRGPVGAFF
TRBV9	TRBJ1-1	-	CASSLRGQGEAFF
TRBV9	TRBJ2-3	few	CASSASGDTQYF
TRBV15	TRBJ2-1	-	CATSRGDSGIQPNEQFF
TRBV19	TRBJ2-5	-	CASSSRQIQETQYF
TRBV19	TRBJ2-1	few	CASSKGQGRLNEQFF
TRBV9	TRBJ2-1	few	CASSVGSNLGNEQFF
TRBV11-2	TRBJ2-1	-	CASSSGLAGPQFF
TRBV15	TRBJ1-5	-	CATSRDKGEGQPQHF
TRBV5-1	TRBJ2-3	-	CASSAGQGETDTQYF
TRBV19	TRBJ2-1	-	CASSPGLSGSVYNEQFF
TRBV5-1	TRBJ2-7	-	CASSLVGTGGNEQYF
TRBV4-1	TRBJ2-4	-	CASSRGTSGQNIQYF
TRBV14	TRBJ1-2	once	CASSQEASRTNYGYTF
TRBV7-9	TRBJ2-7	few	CASSIQGSHEQYF
TRBV5-1	TRBJ2-7	few	CASSWVAGVGEQYF
TRBV2	TRBJ2-7	once	CASRVFGNYEQYF
TRBV19	TRBJ2-6	-	CASTPSRSGANVLTF
TRBV5-1	TRBJ2-5	-	CASSLAGGHETQYF
TRBV28	TRBJ2-2	-	CASSFLTSGRSGELFF
TRBV5-1	TRBJ2-7	-	CASSSTYEQYF
TRBV18	TRBJ1-1	-	CASSLDMNTEAFF
TRBV12-5	TRBJ2-3	-	CASGSSTDTQYF